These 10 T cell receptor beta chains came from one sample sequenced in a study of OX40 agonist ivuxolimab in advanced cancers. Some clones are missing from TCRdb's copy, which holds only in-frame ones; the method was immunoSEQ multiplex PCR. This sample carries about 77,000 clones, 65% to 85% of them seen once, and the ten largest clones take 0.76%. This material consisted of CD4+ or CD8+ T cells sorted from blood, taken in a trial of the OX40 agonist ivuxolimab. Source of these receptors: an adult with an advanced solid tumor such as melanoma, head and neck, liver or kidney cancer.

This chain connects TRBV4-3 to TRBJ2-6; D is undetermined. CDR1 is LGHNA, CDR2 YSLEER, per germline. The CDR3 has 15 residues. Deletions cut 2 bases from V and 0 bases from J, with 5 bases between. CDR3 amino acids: CASSQRVSGANVLTF. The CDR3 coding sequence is TGCGCCAGCAGCCAACGTGTCTCTGGGGCCAACGTCCTGACTTTC.

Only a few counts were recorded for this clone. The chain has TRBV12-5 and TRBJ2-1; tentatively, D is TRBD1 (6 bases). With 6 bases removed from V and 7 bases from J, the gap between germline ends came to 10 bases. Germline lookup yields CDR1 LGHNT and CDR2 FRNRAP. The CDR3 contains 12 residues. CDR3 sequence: CASGTGWNEQFF. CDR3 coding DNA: TGTGCTAGTGGAACAGGGTGGAATGAGCAGTTCTTC. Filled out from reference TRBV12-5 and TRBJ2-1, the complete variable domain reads DARVTQTPRHKVTEMGQEVTMRCQPILGHNTVFWYRQTMMQGLELLAYFRNRAPLDDSGMPKDRFSAEMPDATLATLKIQPSEPRDSAVYFCASGTGWNEQFFGPGTRLTVL.

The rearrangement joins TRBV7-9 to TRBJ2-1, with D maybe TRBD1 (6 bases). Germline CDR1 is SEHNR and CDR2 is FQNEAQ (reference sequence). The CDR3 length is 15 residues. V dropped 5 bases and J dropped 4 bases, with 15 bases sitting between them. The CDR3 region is CASSLGQKLYNEQFF. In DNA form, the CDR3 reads TGTGCCAGCAGCCTCGGACAGAAACTGTACAATGAGCAGTTCTTC.

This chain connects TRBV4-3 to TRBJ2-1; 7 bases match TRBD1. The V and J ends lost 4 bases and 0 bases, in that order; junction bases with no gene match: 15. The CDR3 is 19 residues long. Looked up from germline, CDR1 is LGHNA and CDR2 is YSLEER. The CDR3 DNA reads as TGCGCCAGCAGCCCGTTAACAGGGGAAACATCAATCTCCTACAATGAGCAGTTCTTC. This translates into CASSPLTGETSISYNEQFF.

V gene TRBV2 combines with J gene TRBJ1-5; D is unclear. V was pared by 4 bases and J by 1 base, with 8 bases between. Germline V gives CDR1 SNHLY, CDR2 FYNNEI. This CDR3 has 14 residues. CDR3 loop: CASSVVESNQPQHF. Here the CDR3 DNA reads TGTGCCAGCAGTGTTGTGGAAAGCAATCAGCCCCAGCATTTT.

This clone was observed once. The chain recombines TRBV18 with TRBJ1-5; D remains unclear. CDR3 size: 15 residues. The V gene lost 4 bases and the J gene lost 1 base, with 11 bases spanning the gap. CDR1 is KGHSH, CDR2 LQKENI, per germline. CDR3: CASSLSVESNQPQHF. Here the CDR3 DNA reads TGTGCCAGCTCACTTAGCGTAGAAAGCAATCAGCCCCAGCATTTT.

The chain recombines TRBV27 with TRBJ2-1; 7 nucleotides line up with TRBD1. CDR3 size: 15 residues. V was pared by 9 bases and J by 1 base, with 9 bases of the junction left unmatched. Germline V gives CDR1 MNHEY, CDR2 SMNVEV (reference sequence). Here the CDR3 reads CASRRGQESYNEQFF. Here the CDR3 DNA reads TGTGCCAGTCGACGTGGACAGGAGTCCTACAATGAGCAGTTCTTC.

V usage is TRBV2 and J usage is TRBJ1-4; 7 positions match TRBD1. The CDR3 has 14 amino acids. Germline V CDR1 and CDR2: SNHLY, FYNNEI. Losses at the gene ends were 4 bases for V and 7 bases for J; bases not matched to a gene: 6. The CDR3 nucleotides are TGTGCCAGCAGTGCCCGACAGGGAGGTGAAAAACTGTTTTTT. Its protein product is CASSARQGGEKLFF.

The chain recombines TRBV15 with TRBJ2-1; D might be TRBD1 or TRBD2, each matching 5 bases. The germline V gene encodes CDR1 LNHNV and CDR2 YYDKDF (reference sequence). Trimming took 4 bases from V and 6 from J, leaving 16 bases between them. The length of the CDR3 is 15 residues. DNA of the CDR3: TGTGCCACCAGCACCGACCGGGACCCCTCCAATGAGCAGTTCTTC. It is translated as CATSTDRDPSNEQFF.

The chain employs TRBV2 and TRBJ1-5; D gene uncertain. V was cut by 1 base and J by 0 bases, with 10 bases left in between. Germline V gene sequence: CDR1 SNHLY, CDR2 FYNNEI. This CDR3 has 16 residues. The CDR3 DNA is TGTGCCAGCAGTGAAGTTGGCCTTTATAGCAATCAGCCCCAGCATTTT. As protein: CASSEVGLYSNQPQHF.